This T cell receptor (beta chain) stems from a study of blood T cell repertoires in COVID-19. Study in general: Sources were T cells, B-cell-depleted T cells, or PBMCs; the material itself was cDNA or gDNA.

Germline CDR1 SGHDN, CDR2 FVKESK. Trimming removed 4 bases from V and 4 bases from J, with 13 bases in between. This CDR3 region has 14 residues. Generated by immunoSEQ multiplex PCR, the TCRdb table keeps only in-frame clones and is missing some. This sample has approximately 100,000 clones, with around nine tenths found just once. The chain has TRBV14 and TRBJ1-1; possible D gene TRBD1, 6 bases. The source material was peripheral blood. The origin of this receptor is a man aged 65 to 79 with acute or convalescent COVID-19. The CDR3, as DNA: TGTGCCAGCAGCCTTTTAACGACAGGCACTGAAGCTTTCTTT. It encodes CASSLLTTGTEAFF.